This T cell receptor (beta chain) was found in a study of cytomegalovirus exposure and HLA in healthy donors (dated by TCRdb to between 2016 and 2019). A note on the overall study: According to an earlier analysis of 550 to 700 of the donors, about 179 million T cells yielded roughly 100 million unique TCR beta sequences and about 300 Gb of sequence data. Typing coverage varied by locus: roughly 629-640 donors for A, B, C, DRB1 and DQB1; approximately 560 for DQA1; about 570 for DPA1; approximately 490 for DPB1. The later analysis used no new phenotypic data to find candidate immune exposures, relying instead on TCR beta sequences and their occurrence across donors. Across approximately 400 genotyped donors of the cohort, an average of about 250,000 unique TCR beta nucleotide sequences per donor were sequenced, and roughly 20% of those sequences were non-productive. In an earlier analysis of 587 of the donors, high-throughput TCR beta sequencing was used to judge whether each TCR beta V gene segment behaved as functional or pseudogenic. All discovery cohort repertoires had been generated on a single sequencing platform. Both class I and class II loci were covered by HLA typing, at four-digit resolution. Along with the roughly 700-subject first cohort, a separate validation cohort of 120 different subjects was used. Four to six DR-DQ haplotypes were handled as single units for association and clustering, since linkage in the cohort was strong. A later analysis re-examined previously published TCR beta repertoires from more than 600 donors and added high-resolution HLA genotyping to investigate patterns of TCR occurrence. The aim of the study was to test whether cataloging public T cell receptors could identify signatures of past pathogen exposure. The study used immunosequencing to profile the T cell repertoires of some 600 subjects and linked those repertoires to cytomegalovirus serostatus. Alongside the repertoire data, information on donor age, sex, ethnicity and CMV serostatus was compiled. Of the roughly 400 genotyped donors, 81% were placed in the genetic ancestry cluster associated with self-reported Caucasian donors. A later genetic analysis used genome-wide SNP genotypes for about three fifths of the 666 donors, treating that subset as a discovery cohort. To predict cytomegalovirus infection status, the study brought together high-throughput TCR immunosequencing, statistical association of individual TCRs with disease status, and machine learning. Around 320 gigabases of sequencing data and approximately 85 million unique TCR sequences were included in an early release covering under 650 HLA-typed donors.

Library method: the immunoSEQ multiplex PCR assay. For the multiplex PCR, a mixture combining 60 forward primers for TCR Vbeta segments and 13 reverse primers for TCR Jbeta segments was used. The CDR3 region of rearranged TCR beta genes was amplified from genomic DNA by a multiplex PCR assay. On the Illumina HiSeq System, the amplified TCR beta libraries were sequenced as 87-base-pair reads. Per the source publication's procedure: A later analysis tallied 75 million to 95 million unique TCR beta chains across the roughly 610 repertoires, and some 10 million of those chains were shared by two or more donors. To remove PCR and sequencing errors, raw reads were error-corrected and collapsed into unique sequences using a nearest-neighbor algorithm that merged closely related sequences. CDR3 sequences were aligned to IMGT reference sequences to assign V, D and J gene segments. For a sequence to be retained, a match of at least six nucleotides was required to both a V gene segment and a J gene segment. A rearrangement was called productive if the CDR3 had no stop codons and remained in frame with V and J, and every other rearrangement was called non-productive. Following IMGT convention, CDR3 was defined as the stretch from the second conserved V-encoded cysteine to the conserved J-encoded phenylalanine. Sequences without an unambiguous match to a single V gene segment were excluded from the earlier analysis of a few hundred of the donors. In an earlier analysis of a few hundred of the donors, V segments were called functional above 56.7% productive rearrangements and were called segregating when the between-donor standard deviation exceeded 5%. A statistical classification framework was developed to diagnose cytomegalovirus status using the catalog of TCR beta chain sequences. In a later analysis, V and J genes were assigned by comparing TCR nucleotide sequences against IMGT/GENE-DB human TR gene sequences. A later analysis assigned CDR3 sequences and most-parsimonious VDJ recombination scenarios with the TCRdist pipeline. In a later analysis, each TCR beta chain was defined by its CDR3 amino acid sequence together with its V-gene family, and reads lacking a unique V-gene family were excluded. To address suspected cross-contamination and a sequencing artifact, a later analysis removed roughly 580 highly shared, low-generation-probability nucleotide sequences. In a later analysis, a clonal expansion index for each public chain was calculated from normalized within-repertoire ranks of inferred template counts. A later analysis computed generation probabilities with a VDJ recombination model fitted to out-of-frame rearrangements, and checked the results against IGoR. A later analysis scored TCR-TCR, TCR-HLA and TCR-CMV co-occurrence with hypergeometric tests, applying a repertoire-size bias correction to TCR pairs. In a later analysis, false discovery rates were estimated by permuting HLA or CMV assignments 20 times. In a later analysis, co-occurring TCRs were grouped using DBSCAN, with TCRdist sequence similarity added in when clustering inside HLA-allele-positive subsets. Repertoires with fewer than 30,000 or more than 120,000 public chains, plus five repertoires with anomalous nucleotide sharing, were excluded from co-occurrence clustering. TCRdb holds this immuneACCESS table with in-frame rearrangements only. Some clones are missing; in checked studies, unresolved V genes explain under half, and the rest has no known cause. The V and J calls and clone size were taken over from that table, and D and trimming were inferred from the DNA. The sample includes 150,000 to 200,000 clones, with over 70% observed a single time. The ten most abundant clones make up 3.1% of the sample.

Points the paper makes about the study in general: Most CMV-associated TCR beta chains appeared to be HLA-restricted in a later analysis, and the HLA associations seemed to be driven largely by CMV exposure. Broadly in line with IMGT annotations, most TCR beta V segments showed up in productive rearrangements about 87% or about 30% of the time in an earlier analysis of approximately 640 of the donors. The only immune exposure information available for the cohort was CMV serostatus. According to a later analysis, TCR association rates differed among HLA loci, with DRB1 alleles showing the most associated TCRs and HLA-C alleles showing the fewest. In a later analysis, HLA-associated TCR beta chains were found to be more clonally expanded and to have lower generation probabilities than equally common non-associated chains. Compared with the approximately 710-donor mean, donors in an Asian-associated ancestry cluster had fewer N-insertions in productive TCRs, according to a later genetic analysis. A further reported finding was that TCR beta sequences accurately predicted the HLA-A and HLA-B alleles for most subjects in the first cohort. About 17 rarely observed V segments, including chromosome 9 orphons, were excluded from the earlier analysis of some 590 of the donors because counts were too low. According to the authors, the approach could potentially be generalized to other disease states and immunological phenotypes. Three of the identified cytomegalovirus-associated TCR beta chains were confirmed in vitro to be specific for cytomegalovirus antigens. While some public TCRs were present in many individuals, most TCR sequences turned up only very rarely across donors. When HLA alleles, especially DR and DQ, strongly co-occurred, TCR associations were difficult to assign to individual alleles. The presence/absence analyses assumed that sequencing depth was roughly uniform across donors, and that assumption may not be true. Some IMGT-functional V segments, including TRBV6-2 and TRBV6-3, could not be told apart with the 87-base-pair reads, so those segments were excluded. At a false discovery rate of 0.05, a later analysis linked 16,951 TCR beta sequences to specific HLA alleles. In this cohort, only TCR beta chains were sequenced, and detectable features were limited by the absence of alpha or paired-chain data. Because some donors lacked HLA typing at each locus, the association tests relied only on the typed subset. Several of the top co-occurrence clusters appeared to be linked to parvovirus B19, influenza, CMV and Epstein-Barr virus, according to a later analysis. An association between a missense DCLRE1C variant and V-gene and J-gene trimming of TCR beta chains was found in a later genetic analysis and replicated in an independent cohort. The study gave a list of about 160 TCR beta chains associated with cytomegalovirus. A cluster of highly shared sequence variants was judged likely to represent a technical artifact of the sequencing pipeline. Correlated functional status among segregating V segments might be attributable to linkage disequilibrium, but an unknown experimental factor could not be ruled out. The classifier was reported to diagnose cytomegalovirus status with high specificity and sensitivity in both the original cohort and the validation cohort.

Note on this clone: Its antigen is not yet known. Base quality data are lacking; no much larger clone is found one base away.

Trimming takes 0 bases from V and 4 bases from J, and the germline ends sit 14 bases apart. CDR1 MNHEY and CDR2 SVGAGI are derived from the germline V gene. The CDR3 measures 16 amino acids from cysteine to phenylalanine. The only DNA kept is the CDR3, 48 bases in frame from the first base. The cohort was made up of roughly 670 healthy bone marrow donors. All cohort members were sampled while nominally healthy, although unrecorded immune exposures were likely present. The donor tested CMV seronegative and was one of the 352 seronegative cohort members. Each donor provided a peripheral blood sample, and peripheral blood mononuclear cells were used for TCR beta sequencing. The Qiagen DNeasy Blood Extraction Kit was used to extract genomic DNA from the blood cell samples.

This sequence uses TRBV6-5 and TRBJ2-3; the best D guess is TRBD2, with 6 bases matching. This clonotype was obtained from a male donor in good health and CMV-seronegative. Sequenced material: PBMCs. CDR3 reads: CASSYSVGGRADTQYF. The bases are TGTGCCAGCAGTTACTCGGTGGGAGGCAGGGCAGATACGCAGTATTTT.